This record covers a single T cell receptor beta chain. This clonotype was seen ten or more times. The specificity of this receptor is unknown. One base away there is no much larger clone; base qualities are not given. The data stem from a study of neurological immune-mediated disorders (dated by TCRdb to between 2017 and 2020). For context, the study as a whole: Among the roughly 34 multiple sclerosis patients, relapsing-remitting MS accounted for approximately 31 and secondary progressive MS accounted for 3. Peripheral blood TCR-beta repertoires from HTLV-I-associated myelopathy (HAM/TSP) patients, multiple sclerosis patients and healthy controls were compared by UMI-based sequencing. The approximately 100 TCR-beta libraries included longitudinal samples, technical triplicates and paired sorted CD4+ and CD8+ T-cell subsets alongside PBMC samples. The cohort was made up of around 70 subjects, consisting of some 14 HAM/TSP patients, around 35 multiple sclerosis patients and some 20 healthy controls.

What the study reported, not specific to this receptor: The MS cluster showed no association with clinical or MRI features, and the authors stated that larger cohorts are needed. No identical CDR3 amino acid sequences were found to be shared among expanded clones across subjects, suggesting that TCR-beta repertoires were private in all groups. TCR clonal expansion was highest in HAM/TSP patients and lowest in MS patients, with MS patients falling below even healthy controls. In phylogenetic analysis, the repertoires of 18 of 34 MS patients grouped into a cluster of related CDR3 sequences, which suggests a possible signature at the repertoire level.

Measured from the cysteine to the phenylalanine, the CDR3 is 15 residues long. Only the CDR3 portion is preserved as DNA: 45 bases, with reading frame beginning at the first base. V is pared back by 5 bases and J by 4 bases, with 15 bases lying between the germline termini. CDR1 MDHEN and CDR2 SYDVKM are derived from the germline V gene. To synthesize cDNA, template-switch 5'RACE was performed with a primer carrying a 10-nucleotide random unique molecular identifier so that each TCR transcript was tagged. Every sequencing run covered 15-18 subjects and yielded more than 180 million TCR-beta sequences. The RNeasy kit was used for extraction of total RNA. The KAPA Real-time Library Amplification kit was used to amplify TCR-beta VDJ regions with primers targeting the TCR constant region and the 5'RACE anchor. Sample indexes and Illumina adaptors were added in a first PCR, and a second PCR then increased library yield. After Ampure bead purification, the roughly 650 bp TCR product was size-selected on a 2% E-gel SizeSelection system. Library quality was checked on a Bioanalyzer, concentration was measured with Qubit, and libraries were quantified with the Kapa Library Quantification kit before pooling. Paired-end 2 x 150 bp sequencing of the libraries was performed on an Illumina HiSeq 2500. To increase sequence diversity, about 25-31% phiX was spiked into each library pool. The source study handled its data this way. The quality-filtered reads were processed with the UMI-based MiGEC pipeline, whose error correction step removed more than 80% of the raw TCR sequences. VDJ genes were aligned to IMGT germline references, and each clonotype was defined by a unique CDR3 amino acid sequence together with V-J genes. VDJtools evaluated clonal expansion, Shannon diversity and CDR3 relatedness (CalcPairwiseDistances, ClusterSamples); CLCbio workbench built phylogenetic trees. Expanded clones were defined as having at least 8 unique UMIs, based on coefficient-of-variation modelling across technical triplicates. The public reads were reanalyzed by TCRdb: fastp trimming at Q25, MiXCR alignment, in-frame beta chains only. Each CDR3 protein appears once, grouped with its most common genes and DNA. The authors' filters were not applied to this entry. Here the sample has around 44,000 distinct CDR3 sequences; 2.5% occur a single time. Of the sample, 9.5% to 15% is held by the ten largest clones.

Unsorted PBMC libraries were generated from 2 million PBMCs stored in RNAlater at -80 °C until RNA extraction. The multiple sclerosis patients were enrolled in a US clinical protocol that used magnetic resonance imaging to evaluate disease progression. Peripheral blood underwent Ficoll-Hypaque density gradient centrifugation to isolate PBMCs, which were then cryopreserved in liquid nitrogen. This sequence uses TRBV28 and TRBJ1-3; D gene: possibly TRBD1, on 6 matching bases. Material for sequencing was PBMCs. The origin of this receptor is a young man with multiple sclerosis. CDR3 sequence: CASSDPGARGNTIYF. Read as DNA, the sequence is TGTGCCAGCAGTGATCCGGGGGCGCGGGGAAACACCATATATTTT.